A single sample is the source of the 30 T cell receptor beta chains below, sequenced in a study of long-term antiretroviral therapy in people with HIV. At survey level, the immunoSEQ assay was run in its v3.0 version. The repertoire was sequenced with immunoSEQ multiplex PCR; TCRdb's copy has only in-frame clones and lacks some. The sample lists over 9,500 clones; about four fifths were seen once. Material: unsorted PBMCs, obtained 1.8 years before starting antiretroviral therapy. The receptors were sampled from a man in his forties with HIV.

This chain joins TRBV20-1 and TRBJ1-1; D is uncertain. The CDR3 extends over 11 amino acids. Germline V CDR1 and CDR2: DFQATT, SNEGSKA (reference sequence). V was cut by 5 bases and J by 1 base, with 5 bases left in between. As DNA, the CDR3 is TGCAGTGCTCGGGAGAACACTGAAGCTTTCTTT. This gives the protein CSARENTEAFF.

The genes are TRBV7-8 and TRBJ1-2; no reliable D call. The V end lost 1 base, the J end lost 2 bases, and 8 bases lay between the germline ends. The CDR3 is 14 amino acids. Per germline, CDR1 SGHVS and CDR2 FQNEAQ. CDR3 sequence (DNA): TGTGCCAGCAGCTTAGGACAATCAAACTATGGCTACACCTTC. Protein sequence: CASSLGQSNYGYTF. The full variable domain, rest sourced from reference TRBV7-8 and TRBJ1-2, is GAGVSQSPRYKVAKRGQDVALRCDPISGHVSLFWYQQALGQGPEFLTYFQNEAQLDKSGLPSDRFFAERPEGSVSTLKIQRTQQEDSAVYLCASSLGQSNYGYTFGSGTRLTVV.

The chain carries TRBV5-1 and TRBJ1-1; 9 bases match TRBD1. There are 14 residues in the CDR3. Germline CDR1 and CDR2: SGHRS and YFSETQ. V lost 4 bases to trimming and J lost 6 bases; unmatched junction nucleotides: 7. The DNA of the CDR3 is TGCGCCAGCAGCCCGCGACAGGGGGGAGCTGAAGCTTTCTTT. Translation gives CASSPRQGGAEAFF. Combining the CDR3 with reference TRBV5-1 and TRBJ1-1 gives the whole variable domain KAGVTQTPRYLIKTRGQQVTLSCSPISGHRSVSWYQQTPGQGLQFLFEYFSETQRNKGNFPGRFSGRQFSNSRSEMNVSTLELGDSALYLCASSPRQGGAEAFFGQGTRLTVV.

The V and J genes are TRBV14 and TRBJ2-1; D gene ambiguous. The CDR3 is 14 residues long. Germline V gene data show CDR1 as SGHDN and CDR2 as FVKESK. V was pared by 5 bases and J by 4 bases, with 12 bases between. CDR3 residues: CASSLGLGYNEQFF. Here the CDR3 DNA reads TGTGCCAGCAGCTTAGGGCTAGGTTACAATGAGCAGTTCTTC.

V gene TRBV5-4 combines with J gene TRBJ2-7; possible D gene TRBD2, 6 bases. V gave up 4 bases and J gave up 3 bases, with 17 bases separating them. The CDR3 has 15 amino acids. Germline CDR1 reads SGHNT; CDR2 reads YYREEE (reference sequence). This chain's CDR3 is CASSPGGGSNYEQYF. CDR3 coding DNA: TGTGCCAGCAGCCCCGGGGGTGGTAGCAACTACGAGCAGTACTTC.

V gene TRBV19 combines with J gene TRBJ1-6, with D tentatively TRBD1 (5 bases). V gave up 5 bases and J gave up 7 bases, with 15 bases separating them. The CDR3 contains 15 residues. Germline CDR1 is LNHDA and CDR2 is SQIVND (reference sequence). DNA for the CDR3: TGTGCCAGTAGTCGCTCCCCGGAGGGGAATTCACCCCTCCACTTT. Translation: CASSRSPEGNSPLHF.

The count of this clone is one. The rearrangement joins TRBV5-4 to TRBJ2-5, with TRBD1 as a possible D gene (6 bases). The V end lost 0 bases, the J end lost 5 bases, and 20 bases lay between the germline ends. The CDR3 loop spans 17 amino acids. Germline V lookup: CDR1 SGHNT, CDR2 YYREEE (reference sequence). The CDR3 sequence: CASSLGSSRGIGETQYF. The CDR3 DNA is TGTGCCAGCAGCTTGGGGAGCAGCAGGGGTATTGGGGAGACCCAGTACTTC.

The table lists this clone with a few counts. The CDR3 reads CASSLLGKEGETQYF. CDR3 sequence (DNA): TGTGCCAGCAGCTTGCTAGGGAAGGAAGGAGAGACCCAGTACTTC. The chain recombines TRBV5-6 with TRBJ2-5, with D unresolved. Germline CDR1 and CDR2: SGHDT and YYEEEE. The V gene lost 1 base and the J gene lost 4 bases, with 14 bases spanning the gap. CDR3 length: 15 amino acids.

This clone was counted once. The V call is TRBV5-1, the J call TRBJ2-7, with D possibly TRBD2 on 5 matching bases. The germline V and J ends were trimmed by 4 bases and 6 bases, with 11 bases remaining between them. CDR1 and CDR2 from the germline V gene are SGHRS and YFSETQ. This CDR3 contains 12 residues. DNA of the CDR3: TGCGCCAGCAGCCATCCTGGGAGCGAGCAGTACTTC. This translates into CASSHPGSEQYF.

The rearrangement joins TRBV28 to TRBJ2-7, with a possible D match to TRBD1 (5 bases). This CDR3 has 12 amino acids. Deletions cut 7 bases from V and 11 bases from J, with 18 bases between. The germline V gene encodes CDR1 MDHEN and CDR2 SYDVKM. For the CDR3, the DNA is TGTGCCAGCACCGTCGGCACCGACAGAGAGTACTTC. Translating it yields CASTVGTDREYF.

The chain uses TRBV6-1 and TRBJ2-2; TRBD1 aligns across 7 bases. Germline V lookup: CDR1 MNHNS, CDR2 SASEGT. The CDR3 sequence is 14 residues long. The V segment lost 6 bases and the J segment 3 bases; nucleotides outside the gene matches: 4. The CDR3 sequence is CASRRQGDTGELFF. The CDR3 DNA reads as TGTGCCAGCAGGCGCCAGGGGGACACCGGGGAGCTGTTTTTT.

The chain carries TRBV6-5 and TRBJ2-4; 8 bases align to TRBD2. The CDR3 has 14 amino acids. Trimming took 6 bases from V and 2 from J; bases not matched to a gene: 3. Germline V CDR1 and CDR2: MNHEY, SVGAGI. The CDR3 loop reads CASSPGGSKNIQYF. The CDR3 region has the DNA TGTGCCAGCAGCCCGGGGGGGTCCAAAAACATTCAGTACTTC.

The genes are TRBV9 and TRBJ1-5, with D tentatively TRBD1 (5 bases). The V end was cut by 1 base, the J end by 1 base, with 9 bases between. The CDR3 is made up of 15 amino acids. The germline V gene has CDR1 SGDLS and CDR2 YYNGEE. The CDR3 DNA reads TGTGCCAGCAGCGTATCCAGGGCGAGCAATCAGCCCCAGCATTTT. This codes for CASSVSRASNQPQHF.

The chain uses TRBV5-6 and TRBJ2-1, with 13 nucleotides matching TRBD2. CDR3 length equals 16 residues. Germline assignment: CDR1 SGHDT and CDR2 YYEEEE. V shed 6 bases, J shed 8 bases, and the junction held 11 bases outside the gene matches. The CDR3 loop is CASTGLAGALGDEQFF. The CDR3 DNA reads TGTGCCAGCACCGGACTAGCGGGGGCCCTCGGGGATGAGCAGTTCTTC. Full variable domain (outside the CDR3, taken from reference TRBV5-6 and TRBJ2-1): DAGVTQSPTHLIKTRGQQVTLRCSPKSGHDTVSWYQQALGQGPQFIFQYYEEEERQRGNFPDRFSGHQFPNYSSELNVNALLLGDSALYLCASTGLAGALGDEQFFGPGTRLTVL.

The rearrangement uses TRBV6-5 and TRBJ2-5, with D maybe TRBD1 (8 bases). The CDR3 runs to 14 residues. Trimming cost V 5 bases and J 5 bases, with 15 bases left between them. In germline, CDR1 is MNHEY, CDR2 SVGAGI. As DNA, the CDR3 is TGTGCCAGCAGTCAACAGGGGGGGAAGGAGACCCAGTACTTC. It yields the protein CASSQQGGKETQYF.

The chain combines TRBV27 with TRBJ1-2, with a weak D call TRBD1 (6 bases). The germline gives CDR1 MNHEY, CDR2 SMNVEV (reference sequence). V was clipped by 6 bases and J by 8 bases, with 13 bases between them. The CDR3 runs to 12 residues. In DNA form, the CDR3 reads TGTGCCAGCAGCTCCACAGGGATCGGCTACACCTTC. Its protein product is CASSSTGIGYTF.

By share, this clone counts as medium-sized. V is TRBV18 and J is TRBJ2-7; TRBD1 matches at 8 bases. The CDR3 has 14 amino acids. Germline V lookup: CDR1 KGHSH, CDR2 LQKENI. Losses at the gene ends were 6 bases for V and 4 bases for J; bases not matched to a gene: 8. The CDR3 sequence is CASSLATGEYEQYF. The DNA for the CDR3 is TGTGCCAGCTCCTTAGCGACAGGGGAGTACGAGCAGTACTTC.

The chain's CDR3 is CASSVVPLNQPQHF. Here the CDR3 DNA reads TGTGCCAGCAGTGTCGTACCGCTCAATCAGCCCCAGCATTTT. This chain connects TRBV6-1 to TRBJ1-5; no reliable D call. The CDR3 has 14 residues. With 4 bases removed from V and 3 bases from J, the gap between germline ends came to 10 bases. The germline CDR1 and CDR2 sequences are MNHNS and SASEGT.

The V gene is TRBV6-6, the J gene TRBJ1-4, with 8 bases fitting TRBD1. Unmatched junction bases numbered 6, after V lost 5 bases and J lost 10 bases. In germline, CDR1 is MNHNY, CDR2 SVGAGI (reference sequence). This CDR3 region has 13 residues. CDR3 loop: CASSLGQGVKLFF. CDR3 sequence (DNA): TGTGCCAGCAGTCTAGGACAGGGAGTAAAACTGTTTTTT.

The V gene is TRBV6-5, the J gene TRBJ1-1, with 7 bases identical to TRBD1. Germline loops: CDR1 MNHEY, CDR2 SVGAGI. This CDR3 has 15 residues. The ends lost 1 base at V and 4 bases at J; junction bases unmatched: 6. This CDR3 is CASSYLPGQFTEAFF. CDR3 bases: TGTGCCAGCAGTTACTTACCGGGACAGTTCACTGAAGCTTTCTTT.

This sequence joins TRBV6-1 and TRBJ1-2; D is perhaps TRBD1 (6 bases). CDR3 length equals 14 residues. V was trimmed by 2 bases and J by 8 bases, leaving 15 bases between them. Germline lookup yields CDR1 MNHNS and CDR2 SASEGT. Written as DNA, the CDR3 is TGTGCCAGCAGTGAATTTTGGGGGCCCGGAGGCTACACCTTC. Its protein product is CASSEFWGPGGYTF.

This chain connects TRBV9 to TRBJ1-1; the D is unclear. CDR3 length equals 15 residues. Between the trimmed V and J ends, which lost 0 bases and 4 bases, there was a span of 13 bases. Germline values: CDR1 SGDLS, CDR2 YYNGEE. This chain's CDR3 is CASSVGSGSTTEAFF. The CDR3 DNA reads as TGTGCCAGCAGCGTAGGGTCTGGAAGTACCACTGAAGCTTTCTTT.

The chain couples TRBV6-1 to TRBJ2-3; TRBD1 might be the D (6 bases). The CDR3 totals 15 residues. V lost 4 bases, J lost 2 bases, and 13 bases lay in between. Germline assignment: CDR1 MNHNS and CDR2 SASEGT. The CDR3 spells CASSGGTGITDTQYF. The CDR3 DNA reads TGTGCCAGCAGTGGGGGTACAGGGATCACAGATACGCAGTATTTT.

The chain recombines TRBV7-9 with TRBJ1-1; D may be TRBD1 (6 bases). The CDR3 extends over 15 amino acids. Trimming shortened V by 5 bases and J by 0 bases, and 13 bases separated the two germline ends. Germline lookup yields CDR1 SEHNR and CDR2 FQNEAQ (reference sequence). CDR3 residues: CASSTSQGLNTEAFF. The CDR3 coding sequence is TGTGCCAGCAGCACATCACAGGGACTGAACACTGAAGCTTTCTTT.

This clone is medium-sized in the sample. This chain links TRBV7-2 with TRBJ2-1, with 8 bases aligning to TRBD2. Trimming removed 1 base from V and 7 bases from J; junction bases left unmatched: 12. Germline values: CDR1 SGHTA, CDR2 FQGNSA. The CDR3 has 17 residues. DNA for the CDR3: TGTGCCAGCAGCTTAGGAGGGGACGGGGGGGCCGGGAATGAGCAGTTCTTC. Its translation is CASSLGGDGGAGNEQFF.

The rearrangement joins TRBV5-5 to TRBJ2-7, with D possibly matching TRBD1 (5 bases). Looked up from germline, CDR1 is SGHKS and CDR2 is YYEKEE (reference sequence). The CDR3 runs 13 residues. Trimming removed 3 bases from V and 0 bases from J, with 7 bases in between. The CDR3: CASSSTDSYEQYF. The CDR3 region has the DNA TGTGCCAGCAGCTCGACAGACTCCTACGAGCAGTACTTC.

The gene calls are TRBV7-9 and TRBJ2-1, with D possibly matching TRBD2 (5 bases). There are 14 residues in the CDR3. The V and J ends lost 7 bases and 9 bases respectively, with 19 bases between them. Germline CDR1 SEHNR, CDR2 FQNEAQ (reference sequence). CDR3 in DNA: TGTGCCAGCAACGAAGCTGCCGGGGTTGGTGAGCAGTTCTTC. Its translation: CASNEAAGVGEQFF.

The rearrangement joins TRBV13 to TRBJ2-7; D not certain. The length of the CDR3 is 15 residues. Germline V gene data show CDR1 as PRHDT and CDR2 as FYEKMQ (reference sequence). V gave up 0 bases and J gave up 0 bases, with 9 bases separating them. CDR3 sequence (DNA): TGTGCCAGCAGCTTAGGCCAGCTTAGCTCCTACGAGCAGTACTTC. It yields the protein CASSLGQLSSYEQYF.

The chain is built from TRBV11-2 and TRBJ1-5; D call uncertain. The CDR3 runs 16 residues. Trimming pared 1 base from V and 0 bases from J, leaving 10 bases between. Germline V gene sequence: CDR1 SGHAT, CDR2 FQNNGV. In DNA form, the CDR3 reads TGTGCCAGCAGCTTAGTAGAAGGGCATAGCAATCAGCCCCAGCATTTT. It encodes CASSLVEGHSNQPQHF. The variable domain in full, with the rest retrieved from reference TRBV11-2 and TRBJ1-5, is EAGVAQSPRYKIIEKRQSVAFWCNPISGHATLYWYQQILGQGPKLLIQFQNNGVVDDSQLPKDRFSAERLKGVDSTLKIQPAKLEDSAVYLCASSLVEGHSNQPQHFGDGTRLSIL.

The rearrangement uses TRBV5-1 and TRBJ1-1, with 11 bases aligning to TRBD1. Losses at the gene ends were 4 bases for V and 1 base for J; bases not matched to a gene: 9. CDR3 length: 17 residues. Germline V gene lookup returns CDR1 SGHRS and CDR2 YFSETQ. The CDR3 here is CASSTLGTGGRNTEAFF. DNA for the CDR3: TGCGCCAGCAGCACCCTCGGGACAGGGGGAAGGAACACTGAAGCTTTCTTT.